The present T cell receptor (beta chain) was sequenced within a study of control samples from healthy donors and cancer patients. CDR1 LGHNA and CDR2 YSLEER come from the germline V gene. CDR3 size: 15 residues. Trimming removed 0 bases from V and 4 bases from J, with 12 bases in between. The data were produced by immunoSEQ multiplex PCR, yet TCRdb's version contains in-frame clones alone and is incomplete. Counted here are over 150,000 clones, less than 95% occurring once; the ten biggest clones make up 14%. Sequencing was done on a sample of PBMCs. This TCR came from a man between 60 and 70 years old with colorectal cancer. The chain couples TRBV4-3 to TRBJ1-2; tentative D call: TRBD1 (5 bases). CDR3 sequence (DNA): TGCGCCAGCAGCCAAGATCAGCAGGGCCCCTATGGCTACACCTTC. Amino acids: CASSQDQQGPYGYTF.